Presented here are 9 T cell receptor beta chains from one specimen sequenced in a study of spatial heterogeneity in lung cancer. Described time point: sample taken at primary tumor resection. Material for sequencing was whole RNA from tumor, nontumor lung or frozen PBMC, left unsorted. MiXCR, applied by TCRdb to the 5' RACE reads, yields one record per CDR3 protein. The sample has about 75,000 distinct CDR3 sequences, about 14% seen once. The source material was PBMCs, sampled at surgery. The receptors here all came from a male donor with early-stage non-small cell lung cancer.

This clonotype appeared a few times. The chain employs TRBV19 and TRBJ1-2, with 7 bases lining up with TRBD1. J was trimmed by 4 bases and V by 5 bases; bases with no gene match: 13. Looked up from germline, CDR1 is LNHDA and CDR2 is SQIVND (reference sequence). CDR3 length equals 16 residues. In nucleotides, the CDR3 is TGTGCCAGTAGTGCAGAACCCCGGACAGGCGTCTATGGCTACACCTTC. Protein sequence: CASSAEPRTGVYGYTF.

This sequence joins TRBV10-3 and TRBJ2-3, with 9 bases lining up with TRBD2. Germline loops: CDR1 ENHRY, CDR2 SYGVKD. Losses at the gene ends were 4 bases for V and 2 bases for J; bases not matched to a gene: 4. The CDR3 runs to 15 residues. The CDR3 reads CAISATSGYTDTQYF. CDR3 bases: TGTGCCATCAGTGCAACTAGCGGGTACACAGATACGCAGTATTTT.

This clonotype has just a few counts. The rearrangement uses TRBV12-3 or TRBV12-4 and TRBJ2-5; TRBD2 matches at 7 bases. The CDR3 is 15 residues long. The junction had 7 bases not matched to a gene; V was cut back by 5 bases and J by 1 base. DNA for the CDR3: TGTGCCAGCAGTCCCGGGACTACCTCCCAAGAGACCCAGTACTTC. Translation: CASSPGTTSQETQYF.

This clonotype was counted a few times. This chain links TRBV29-1 with TRBJ1-4; D remains unclear. Trimming removed 7 bases from V and 8 bases from J, with 17 bases in between. CDR1 SQVTM and CDR2 ANQGSEA come from the germline V gene. The CDR3 sequence is 13 residues long. The CDR3 coding sequence is TGCAGCGCCCCGACACCTTTAGGCGAAAAACTGTTTTTT. Its translation is CSAPTPLGEKLFF.

This clonotype was observed many times. V usage is TRBV7-9 and J usage is TRBJ2-7, with D tentatively TRBD2 (6 bases). Trimming shortened V by 7 bases and J by 5 bases, and 9 bases separated the two germline ends. The CDR3 sequence is 11 residues long. Germline values: CDR1 SEHNR, CDR2 FQNEAQ (reference sequence). The CDR3 nucleotides read TGTGCCAGCACCGGGGGAGACGAGCAGTACTTC. Protein sequence: CASTGGDEQYF.

The V call is TRBV9, the J call TRBJ1-6; D may be TRBD1 (6 bases). V was cut by 4 bases and J by 8 bases, with 16 bases left in between. The V gene's germline CDR1 is SGDLS and CDR2 YYNGEE. The CDR3 contains 15 residues. The CDR3 nucleotides are TGTGCCAGCAGCCCTATGACAGGAGGAGATTCACCCCTCCACTTT. Residues: CASSPMTGGDSPLHF.

This clonotype showed up many times. The CDR3 sequence is CASSPEGQGVGYTF. The CDR3 region has the DNA TGCGCCAGCAGCCCGGAGGGACAGGGCGTGGGCTACACCTTC. This chain joins TRBV5-1 and TRBJ1-2; 9 positions agree with TRBD1. Trimming at V came to 4 bases and at J to 8 bases, leaving 9 bases not matched to a gene. Germline values: CDR1 SGHRS, CDR2 YFSETQ. The CDR3 covers 14 residues.

The chain recombines TRBV7-8 with TRBJ2-5; perhaps TRBD2 as D (6 bases). Germline loops: CDR1 SGHVS, CDR2 FQNEAQ. The CDR3 is made up of 14 amino acids. Trimming cost V 5 bases and J 5 bases, with 15 bases left between them. In DNA, the CDR3 is TGTGCCAGCAGCCCCAAACTAGCTCTCGAGACCCAGTACTTC. Translated: CASSPKLALETQYF.

There are many counts of this clonotype. The chain combines TRBV30 with TRBJ1-5; 7 positions match TRBD1. Germline CDR1 reads GTSNPN; CDR2 reads SVGIG (reference sequence). The CDR3 covers 13 residues. V lost 3 bases, J lost 3 bases, and 2 bases stayed unmatched. The CDR3 spells CAWSGQVNQPQHF. CDR3 DNA: TGTGCCTGGAGCGGACAGGTCAATCAGCCCCAGCATTTT. Using reference TRBV30 and TRBJ1-5 for the parts outside the CDR3, the full variable domain is SQTIHQWPATLVQPVGSPLSLECTVEGTSNPNLYWYRQAAGRGLQLLFYSVGIGQISSEVPQNLSASRPQDRQFILSSKKLLLSDSGFYLCAWSGQVNQPQHFGDGTRLSIL.